A single sample is the source of the 6 T cell receptor beta chains below, sequenced in a study of Graves' ophthalmopathy and Graves' hyperthyroidism listed by TCRdb under 2018. TCRdb names Illumina HiSeq 2000 as the instrument used. For repertoire sequencing, the TCR beta CDR3 regions were amplified from RNA transcripts. The first round was an RT-PCR using HTBI primers with the Qiagen OneStep RT-PCR kit, and this first round was followed by a second-round multiplex PCR, then size selection and purification. TCRdb handled the public reads itself, with Q25 trimming in fastp and clone calling in MiXCR, and kept productive beta chains. Identical CDR3 proteins give one entry, which carries the most common genes and DNA. The sample includes about 700,000 distinct CDR3 sequences, with 40% observed a single time. 44% of the sample goes to the ten largest clones. Material for sequencing was peripheral blood. The receptor set was obtained from an adult man with Graves' ophthalmopathy.

Many counts were recorded for this clonotype. The rearrangement uses TRBV7-8 and TRBJ1-4, with TRBD1 as a possible D gene (5 bases). V lost 4 bases, J lost 4 bases, and 10 bases lay in between. Germline assignment: CDR1 SGHVS and CDR2 FQNEAQ. The CDR3 runs 14 residues. CDR3 sequence (DNA): TGTGCCAGCAGCTGGGGCAGCATTAATGAAAAACTGTTTTTT. As protein: CASSWGSINEKLFF.

This clonotype was observed a handful of times. V is TRBV20-1 and J is TRBJ2-5; D gene ambiguous. The CDR3 spans 12 residues. Trimming took 3 bases from V and 3 from J, leaving 8 bases between them. Looked up from germline, CDR1 is DFQATT and CDR2 is SNEGSKA (reference sequence). The CDR3 spells CSASSLKETQYF. In nucleotides, the CDR3 is TGCAGTGCTAGCTCCCTCAAAGAGACCCAGTACTTC.

Only a few counts were recorded for this clonotype. V usage is TRBV28 and J usage is TRBJ1-2, with 7 bases matching TRBD1. Germline lookup yields CDR1 MDHEN and CDR2 SYDVKM. The CDR3 spans 13 residues. J was trimmed by 8 bases and V by 4 bases; bases with no gene match: 7. The CDR3 nucleotides read TGTGCCAGCAGTTCAGACAGGGTCCGCGGCTACACCTTC. Amino acid sequence: CASSSDRVRGYTF.

A few counts support this clonotype. The V gene is TRBV25-1, the J gene TRBJ1-4, with D possibly matching TRBD1 (5 bases). Per germline, CDR1 MGHDK and CDR2 SYGVNS. This CDR3 has 14 amino acids. The V and J ends lost 5 bases and 6 bases respectively, with 13 bases between them. This chain's CDR3 is CASSLSGNDEKLFF. CDR3 coding DNA: TGTGCCAGCAGTTTATCAGGGAACGATGAAAAACTGTTTTTT.

This clonotype appeared many times. The V gene is TRBV7-2, the J gene TRBJ2-7; 9 bases line up with TRBD2. V was clipped by 1 base and J by 4 bases; unmatched bases: 5. The germline V gene encodes CDR1 SGHTA and CDR2 FQGNSA. CDR3 length: 15 amino acids. CDR3 region: CASSLGPSGKYEQYF. In DNA, the CDR3 is TGTGCCAGCAGCTTAGGACCTAGCGGGAAATACGAGCAGTACTTC.

This clonotype was observed a handful of times. V and J are TRBV20-1 and TRBJ2-2, with TRBD1 matching 8 bases. Per the germline V gene, CDR1 is DFQATT and CDR2 is SNEGSKA (reference sequence). J lost 4 bases, V lost 7 bases, and 8 bases had no gene match. This CDR3 is built from 14 residues. Written as DNA, the CDR3 is TGCAGTGTTTCGGACAGGGCGAGCACCGGGGAGCTGTTTTTT. This sequence encodes CSVSDRASTGELFF.